This T cell receptor (beta chain) was recorded in a study of T cells in Graves' hyperthyroidism and ophthalmopathy. Graves' hyperthyroidism showing no ophthalmopathy progression within 18 months was considered stable. Each diagnosis drew on symptoms, thyroxine, TRAb, thyroid ultrasound and orbital computed tomography findings. This CDR3 region has 14 residues. The V gene's germline CDR1 is MNHEY and CDR2 SMNVEV (reference sequence). The germline V and J ends were trimmed by 4 bases and 2 bases, with 11 bases remaining between them. Authors of the study amplified TCR beta CDR3 regions from RNA transcripts. HTBI primers were the set used in a first-round RT-PCR of the TCR CDR3. From the multiplex PCR reads, TCRdb called clonotypes with MiXCR, one entry per CDR3 protein. The sample consists of 500,000 to 600,000 distinct CDR3 sequences, around 42% of them appearing once. Broader study findings: Most thyroid-expanded clonotypes above 0.001 were also found in blood.

This clonotype came up many times. Its antigen is undetermined. The TCR originated in a woman aged 18-30 years with Graves' hyperthyroidism. Source material: peripheral blood or thyroid tissue (not recorded which). The chain uses TRBV27 and TRBJ1-2, with a weak D call TRBD1 (6 bases). CDR3 sequence reads: CASSSYRENYGYTF. The CDR3 bases are TGTGCCAGCAGTTCTTACAGGGAGAACTATGGCTACACCTTC.